This T cell receptor (beta chain) was sequenced in a study of cytomegalovirus exposure and HLA in healthy donors. Study-level results: Earlier findings revealed that most TCR beta V segments proved productive either about 90% or about 30% of the time. A later analysis linked a missense variant in DCLRE1C to the trimming of TCR beta V and J genes.

In regard to this clone: Its antigen is not identified.

The PCR ran on 60 Vbeta and 13 Jbeta primers. Measured with immunoSEQ multiplex PCR; TCRdb has only the in-frame clones, and not every one. The sample lists around 150,000 clones, about 78% occurring once. The receptor's source is a man between 50 and 59 years old in good health and CMV-seropositive. Sequenced: PBMCs.

CDR3 nucleotide sequence: TGTGCCAGCAGCCAGACAGGGGGCTTGGAGCCCCAGCATTTT. Encoded protein: CASSQTGGLEPQHF. This chain connects TRBV7-9 to TRBJ1-5; 10 bases fit TRBD1. CDR3 size: 14 residues. V shed 5 bases, J shed 8 bases, and the junction held 6 bases outside the gene matches. Germline CDR1 and CDR2: SEHNR and FQNEAQ (reference sequence).